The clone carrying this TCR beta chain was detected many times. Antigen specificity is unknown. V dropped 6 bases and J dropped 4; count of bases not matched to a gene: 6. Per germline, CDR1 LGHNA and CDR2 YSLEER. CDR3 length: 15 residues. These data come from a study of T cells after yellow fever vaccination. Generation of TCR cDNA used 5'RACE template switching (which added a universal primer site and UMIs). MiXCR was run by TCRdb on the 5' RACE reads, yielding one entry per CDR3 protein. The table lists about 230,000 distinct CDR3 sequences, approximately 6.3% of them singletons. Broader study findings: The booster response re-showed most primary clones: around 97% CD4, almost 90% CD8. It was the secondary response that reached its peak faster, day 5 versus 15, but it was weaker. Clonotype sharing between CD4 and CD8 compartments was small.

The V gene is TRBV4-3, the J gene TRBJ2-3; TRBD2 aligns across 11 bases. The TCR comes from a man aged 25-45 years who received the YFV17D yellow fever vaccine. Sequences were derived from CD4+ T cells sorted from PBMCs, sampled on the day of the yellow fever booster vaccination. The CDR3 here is CASRHTSGRSDTQYF. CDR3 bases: TGCGCCAGCAGACACACTAGCGGGAGATCAGATACGCAGTATTTT.